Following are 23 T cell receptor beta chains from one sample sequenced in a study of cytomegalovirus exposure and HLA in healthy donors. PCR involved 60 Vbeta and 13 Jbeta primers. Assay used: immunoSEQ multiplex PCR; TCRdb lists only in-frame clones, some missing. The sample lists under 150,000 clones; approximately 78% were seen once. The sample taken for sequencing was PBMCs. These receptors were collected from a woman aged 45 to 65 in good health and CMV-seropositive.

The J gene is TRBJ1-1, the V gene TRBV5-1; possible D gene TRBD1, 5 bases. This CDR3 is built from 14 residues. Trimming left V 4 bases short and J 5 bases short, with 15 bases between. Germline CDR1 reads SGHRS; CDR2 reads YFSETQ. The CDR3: CASSPRVAGTEAFF. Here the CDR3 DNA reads TGCGCCAGCAGCCCCAGGGTTGCAGGAACTGAAGCTTTCTTT.

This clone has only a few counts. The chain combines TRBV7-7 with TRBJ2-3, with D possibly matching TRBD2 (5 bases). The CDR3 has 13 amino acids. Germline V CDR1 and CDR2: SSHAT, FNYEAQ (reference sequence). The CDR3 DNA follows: TGTGCTAAGGGAGTTCGGGGCACAGATACGCAGTATTTT. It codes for CAKGVRGTDTQYF.

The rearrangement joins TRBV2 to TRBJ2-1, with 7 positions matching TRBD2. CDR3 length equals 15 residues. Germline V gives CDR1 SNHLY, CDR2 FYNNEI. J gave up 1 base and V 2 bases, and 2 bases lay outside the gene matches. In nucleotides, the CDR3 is TGTGCCAGCAGTGAAAGCGGGGTGTCCTACAATGAGCAGTTCTTC. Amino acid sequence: CASSESGVSYNEQFF.

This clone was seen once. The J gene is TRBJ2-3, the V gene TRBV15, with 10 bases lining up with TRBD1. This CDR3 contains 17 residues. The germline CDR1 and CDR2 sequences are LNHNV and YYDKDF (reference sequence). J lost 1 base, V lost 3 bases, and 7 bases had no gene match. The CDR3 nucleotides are TGTGCCACCAGCAGTTTAAGTGGGACAGGGGGCACAGATACGCAGTATTTT. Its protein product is CATSSLSGTGGTDTQYF.

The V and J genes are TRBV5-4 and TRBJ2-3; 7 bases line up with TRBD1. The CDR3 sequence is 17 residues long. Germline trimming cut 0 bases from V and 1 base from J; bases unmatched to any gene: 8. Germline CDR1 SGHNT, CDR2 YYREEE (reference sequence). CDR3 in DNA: TGTGCCAGCAGCTTGGCCGGAGGAACAGGGGGCACAGATACGCAGTATTTT. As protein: CASSLAGGTGGTDTQYF.

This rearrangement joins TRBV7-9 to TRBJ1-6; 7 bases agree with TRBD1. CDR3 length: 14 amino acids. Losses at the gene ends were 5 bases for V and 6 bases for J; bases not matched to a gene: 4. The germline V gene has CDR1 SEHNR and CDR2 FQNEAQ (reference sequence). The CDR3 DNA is TGTGCCAGCAGCCCCACAGGGGCTAATTCACCCCTCCACTTT. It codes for CASSPTGANSPLHF.

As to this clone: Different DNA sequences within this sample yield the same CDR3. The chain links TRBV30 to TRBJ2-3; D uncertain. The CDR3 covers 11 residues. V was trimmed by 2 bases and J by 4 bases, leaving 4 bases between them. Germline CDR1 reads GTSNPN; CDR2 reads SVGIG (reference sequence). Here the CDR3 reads CAWSSADTQYF. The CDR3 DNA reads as TGTGCCTGGAGTAGCGCAGATACGCAGTATTTT.

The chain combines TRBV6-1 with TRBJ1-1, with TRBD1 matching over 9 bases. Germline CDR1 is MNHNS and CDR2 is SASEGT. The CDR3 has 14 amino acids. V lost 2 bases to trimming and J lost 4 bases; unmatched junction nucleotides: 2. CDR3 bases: TGTGCCAGCAGTGAACCGACAGGGGGCACTGAAGCTTTCTTT. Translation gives CASSEPTGGTEAFF.

CDR3 in DNA: TGTGCCGTTTCAGGGAACACTGAAGCTTTCTTT. It translates to CAVSGNTEAFF. The chain recombines TRBV30 with TRBJ1-1, with D hard to call. The germline V gene has CDR1 GTSNPN and CDR2 SVGIG (reference sequence). This CDR3 has 11 residues. Trimming removed 8 bases from V and 1 base from J, with 8 bases in between.

The CDR3 bases are TGTGCCAGCAGATACAGGACAGGGCGAAGGCGTGGCTACACCTTC. It yields the protein CASRYRTGRRRGYTF. This chain links TRBV6-6 with TRBJ1-2; 8 bases match TRBD1. The trim removed 6 bases at V and 7 bases at J, leaving 13 bases unmatched. This CDR3 comprises 15 residues. Germline CDR1 is MNHNY and CDR2 is SVGAGI (reference sequence).

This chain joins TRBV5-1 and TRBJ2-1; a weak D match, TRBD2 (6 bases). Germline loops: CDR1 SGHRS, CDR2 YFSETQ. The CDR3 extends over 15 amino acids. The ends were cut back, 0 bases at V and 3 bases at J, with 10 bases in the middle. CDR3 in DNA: TGCGCCAGCAGCTTGGGTGGTAGCGGCTACAATGAGCAGTTCTTC. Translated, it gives CASSLGGSGYNEQFF. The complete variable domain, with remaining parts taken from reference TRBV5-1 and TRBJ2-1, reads KAGVTQTPRYLIKTRGQQVTLSCSPISGHRSVSWYQQTPGQGLQFLFEYFSETQRNKGNFPGRFSGRQFSNSRSEMNVSTLELGDSALYLCASSLGGSGYNEQFFGPGTRLTVL.

As DNA, the CDR3 is TGTGCCAGCAGTGACTTTCGGGATAAGGGGGCGGATCAGCCCCAGCATTTT. This translates into CASSDFRDKGADQPQHF. The chain joins TRBV6-7 to TRBJ1-5, with 7 bases identical to TRBD1. TRBV6-7 is given ORF status, its function remaining uncertain. The length of the CDR3 is 17 residues. The V gene end was trimmed by 5 bases and the J gene end by 5 bases; junction bases not matched to a gene: 15.

In nucleotides, the CDR3 is TGTGCCAGCAGTTACACCCCAGGGGCGGGAGTTGACGAGCAGTACTTC. Translated: CASSYTPGAGVDEQYF. J is TRBJ2-7 and V is TRBV6-6; D is possibly TRBD2 (7 bases). The germline V gene has CDR1 MNHNY and CDR2 SVGAGI (reference sequence). Trimming shortened V by 2 bases and J by 5 bases, and 19 bases separated the two germline ends. The CDR3 contains 16 residues.

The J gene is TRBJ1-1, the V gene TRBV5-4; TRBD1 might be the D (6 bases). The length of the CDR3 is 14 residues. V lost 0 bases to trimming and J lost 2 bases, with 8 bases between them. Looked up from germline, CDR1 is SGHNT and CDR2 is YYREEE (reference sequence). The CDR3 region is CASSLGQANTEAFF. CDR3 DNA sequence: TGTGCCAGCAGCTTGGGACAGGCCAACACTGAAGCTTTCTTT.

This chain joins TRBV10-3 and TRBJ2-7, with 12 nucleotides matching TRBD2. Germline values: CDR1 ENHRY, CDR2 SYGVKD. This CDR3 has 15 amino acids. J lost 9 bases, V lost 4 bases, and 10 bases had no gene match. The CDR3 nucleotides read TGTGCCATCAGTGGGGAGGCTAGCGGGGGGGCGAGGCAGTACTTC. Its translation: CAISGEASGGARQYF.

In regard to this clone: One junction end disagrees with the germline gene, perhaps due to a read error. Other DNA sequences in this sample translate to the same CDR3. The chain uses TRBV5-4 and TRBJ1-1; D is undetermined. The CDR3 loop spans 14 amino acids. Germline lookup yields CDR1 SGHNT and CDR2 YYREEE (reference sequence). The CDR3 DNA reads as TGTGCCAGCAGCCCCGGAACGCGCGGCGCTGAAGCCTTCTTT. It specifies CASSPGTRGAEAFF.

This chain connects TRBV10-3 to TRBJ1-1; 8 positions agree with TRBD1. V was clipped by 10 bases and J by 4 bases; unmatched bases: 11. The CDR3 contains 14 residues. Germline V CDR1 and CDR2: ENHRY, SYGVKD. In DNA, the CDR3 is TGTGCCACAGGTCAGCAGGGGGCGTCCACTGAAGCTTTCTTT. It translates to CATGQQGASTEAFF.

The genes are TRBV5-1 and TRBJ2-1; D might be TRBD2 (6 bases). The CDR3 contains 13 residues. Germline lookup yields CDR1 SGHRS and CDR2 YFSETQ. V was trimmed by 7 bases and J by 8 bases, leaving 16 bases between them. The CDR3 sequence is CASSDSAGHEQFF. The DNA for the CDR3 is TGCGCCAGCTCTGACTCAGCGGGCCATGAGCAGTTCTTC.

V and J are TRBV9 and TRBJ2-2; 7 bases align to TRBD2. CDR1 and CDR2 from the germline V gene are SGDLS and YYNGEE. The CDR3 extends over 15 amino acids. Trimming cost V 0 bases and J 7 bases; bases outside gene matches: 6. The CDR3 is CASSVGGGEVGELFF. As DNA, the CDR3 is TGTGCCAGCAGCGTAGGTGGGGGGGAAGTCGGGGAGCTGTTTTTT.

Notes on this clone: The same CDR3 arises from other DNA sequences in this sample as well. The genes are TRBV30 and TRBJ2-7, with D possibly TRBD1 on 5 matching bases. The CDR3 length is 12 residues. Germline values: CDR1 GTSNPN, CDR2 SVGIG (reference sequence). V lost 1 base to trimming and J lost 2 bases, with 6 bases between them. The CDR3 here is CAWSGQTYEQYF. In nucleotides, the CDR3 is TGTGCCTGGAGTGGACAGACCTACGAGCAGTACTTC.

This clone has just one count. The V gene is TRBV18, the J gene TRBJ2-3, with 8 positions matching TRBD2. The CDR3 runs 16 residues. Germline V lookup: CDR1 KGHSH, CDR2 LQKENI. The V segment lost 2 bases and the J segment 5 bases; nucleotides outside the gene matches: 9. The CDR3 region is CASSPVPAGAGDTQYF. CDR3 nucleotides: TGTGCCAGCTCACCAGTCCCAGCGGGAGCGGGAGATACGCAGTATTTT.

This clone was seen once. The CDR3 DNA follows: TGTGCCAGCACGGGACAGGGGACCCCTGAAGCTTTCTTT. Its translation: CASTGQGTPEAFF. The chain combines TRBV2 with TRBJ1-1; 10 nucleotides match TRBD1. V dropped 7 bases and J dropped 6; count of bases not matched to a gene: 5. The germline CDR1 and CDR2 sequences are SNHLY and FYNNEI. The CDR3 length is 13 residues. The whole variable domain, filled in from reference TRBV2 and TRBJ1-1, reads EPEVTQTPSHQVTQMGQEVILRCVPISNHLYFYWYRQILGQKVEFLVSFYNNEISEKSEIFDDQFSVERPDGSNFTLKIRSTKLEDSAMYFCASTGQGTPEAFFGQGTRLTVV.

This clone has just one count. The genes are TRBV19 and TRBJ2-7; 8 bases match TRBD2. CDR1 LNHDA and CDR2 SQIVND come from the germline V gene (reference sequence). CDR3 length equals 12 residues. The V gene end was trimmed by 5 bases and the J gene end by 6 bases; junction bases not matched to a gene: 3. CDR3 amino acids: CASSQAGGEQYF. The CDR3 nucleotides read TGTGCCAGTAGTCAGGCGGGAGGCGAGCAGTACTTC.